Following are 2 T cell receptor beta chains from one sample sequenced in a study of T-cell memory formation after mild COVID-19. TCRdb recomputed calls from the 5' RACE reads with MiXCR, one row per CDR3 protein. The sample carries some 210,000 distinct CDR3 sequences, around 19% recorded once. Material for sequencing was PBMCs or a T cell subset sorted from them (not recorded which). The receptors originated from an adult woman who had mild COVID-19 (a few samples of this study predate the infection). Cell type and time point are not known.

This clonotype has a handful of counts. The chain couples TRBV6-5 to TRBJ1-1, with D possibly TRBD1 on 6 matching bases. Germline CDR1 is MNHEY and CDR2 is SVGAGI. The CDR3 runs to 14 residues. Trimming removed 3 bases at V and 1 base at J, with 9 bases between. The CDR3 DNA is TGTGCCAGCAGTTATCGCAGGGGGAACACTGAAGCTTTCTTT. Amino acids: CASSYRRGNTEAFF.

This clonotype was picked up a small number of times. The genes are TRBV28 and TRBJ1-2; no clear D gene. CDR1 is MDHEN and CDR2 is SYDVKM in the germline V gene. The CDR3 is 13 amino acids. Trimming pared 7 bases from V and 8 bases from J, leaving 17 bases between. In nucleotides, the CDR3 is TGTGCCAGCACTCATAGGGATCGCGACGGCTACACCTTC. Protein: CASTHRDRDGYTF.